This record concerns one TCR beta chain sequence. Its antigen is not identified. One end of the junction fails to match germline, which may point to a read error. Unrecorded immune exposures were likely, despite nominal health at sampling. The data were obtained in a study of cytomegalovirus exposure and HLA in healthy donors. General study findings and limits: Confirmation in vitro established that a few CMV-associated chains were specific for CMV antigens. In a later analysis, HLA-associated TCR beta chains were more clonally expanded than equally common others.

The PCR employed 60 Vbeta primers together with 13 Jbeta primers. The table came from immunoSEQ multiplex PCR; TCRdb's copy has only in-frame clones and leaves some out. This sample's table reports 70,000 or so clones. Sequenced sample: PBMCs. The TCR sequence derives from a boy between 5 and 17 years old in good health and CMV-seronegative.

The CDR3 protein is CASSITQGGYGHTF. CDR3 in DNA: TGTGCCAGTAGTATAACCCAGGGTGGCTATGGCCACACCTTC. The rearrangement links TRBV19 to TRBJ1-2; perhaps TRBD1 as D (5 bases). Germline V CDR1 and CDR2: LNHDA, SQIVND (reference sequence). This CDR3 is built from 14 residues.